Listed here is a single TCR beta chain. Antigen specificity is unknown. These data are taken from a study of T cell responses to AZD1222 COVID-19 vaccine. From germline, CDR1 is LGHDT and CDR2 YNNKEL (reference sequence). The CDR3 spans 15 residues. The V and J ends lost 1 base and 7 bases respectively, with 16 bases between them. The table came from immunoSEQ multiplex PCR; TCRdb's copy has only in-frame clones and leaves some out. The sample holds around 120,000 clones, about nine tenths seen once. Study-wide results and caveats: Spike-specific TCR repertoires showed rising breadth and depth after two AZD1222 doses.

The starting material was peripheral blood, obtained on day 0 of AZD1222 vaccination. V and J are TRBV3-1 (or the pseudogene TRBV3-2) and TRBJ1-2; D perhaps matches TRBD1 (5 bases). This clonotype originated in an adult in good health. The CDR3 is CASSQVTQGKVGYTF. The DNA of the CDR3 is TGTGCCAGCAGCCAAGTGACCCAGGGTAAAGTTGGCTACACCTTC.